Given below is one T cell receptor beta chain in context. The germline V and J ends were trimmed by 6 bases and 7 bases, with 8 bases remaining between them. CDR3 length: 11 residues. CDR1 is MGHDK and CDR2 is SYGVNS in the germline V gene. Original data processing: Estimated nucleated cell counts came from reference gene primer amplification. Generated by immunoSEQ multiplex PCR, the TCRdb table keeps only in-frame clones and is missing some. V, J and clone size are those of that table, while D and trimming were read from the DNA. The table includes some 300,000 clones, around four fifths detected once. These data are taken from a study of blood T cell repertoires in COVID-19. Study as a whole: The United States, Italy and Spain provided the acute and convalescent COVID-19 samples. T cells, B-cell-depleted T cells, or PBMCs supplied cDNA or gDNA.

The receptor comes from a woman in her forties or fifties with active or convalescent COVID-19. The source material was peripheral blood. This rearrangement joins TRBV25-1 to TRBJ2-3, with D possibly being TRBD2 (5 bases). The CDR3 DNA reads TGTGCCAGCAGAGGGAGTTATACGCAGTATTTT. Protein: CASRGSYTQYF. Complete variable domain (other parts from reference TRBV25-1 and TRBJ2-3): EADIYQTPRYLVIGTGKKITLECSQTMGHDKMYWYQQDPGMELHLIHYSYGVNSTEKGDLSSESTVSRIRTEHFPLTLESARPSHTSQYLCASRGSYTQYFGPGTRLTVL.